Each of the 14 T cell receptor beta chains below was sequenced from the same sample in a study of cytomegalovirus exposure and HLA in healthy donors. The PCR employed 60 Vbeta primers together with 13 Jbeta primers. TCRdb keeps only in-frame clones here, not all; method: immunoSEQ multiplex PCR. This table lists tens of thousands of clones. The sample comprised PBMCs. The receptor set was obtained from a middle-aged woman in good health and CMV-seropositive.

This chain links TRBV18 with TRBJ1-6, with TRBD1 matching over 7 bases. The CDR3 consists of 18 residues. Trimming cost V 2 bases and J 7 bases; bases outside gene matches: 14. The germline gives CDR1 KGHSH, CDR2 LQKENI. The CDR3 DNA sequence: TGTGCCAGCTCACCATCGTTTACCCGCAGGGGGAGAAATTCACCCCTCCACTTT. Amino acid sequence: CASSPSFTRRGRNSPLHF.

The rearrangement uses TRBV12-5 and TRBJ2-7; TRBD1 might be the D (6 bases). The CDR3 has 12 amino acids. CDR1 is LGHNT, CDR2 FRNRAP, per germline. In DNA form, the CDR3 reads TGTGTGTCGACAGGAGTAAGCTACGAGCAGTACTTC. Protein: CVSTGVSYEQYF.

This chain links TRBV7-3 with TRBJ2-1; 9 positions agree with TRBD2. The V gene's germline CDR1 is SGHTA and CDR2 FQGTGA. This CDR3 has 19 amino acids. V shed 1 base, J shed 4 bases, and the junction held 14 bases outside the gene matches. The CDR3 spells CASSLIGPSGKSEYNEQFF. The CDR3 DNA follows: TGTGCCAGCAGCTTAATCGGGCCTAGCGGGAAATCGGAGTACAATGAGCAGTTCTTC.

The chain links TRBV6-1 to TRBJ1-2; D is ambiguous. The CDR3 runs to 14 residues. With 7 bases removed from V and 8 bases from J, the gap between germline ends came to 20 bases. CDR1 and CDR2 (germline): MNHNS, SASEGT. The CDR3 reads CASIDQAHGRGYTF. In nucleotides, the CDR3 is TGTGCCAGCATAGACCAGGCGCATGGAAGGGGCTACACCTTC.

The DNA for the CDR3 is TGTGCCACCAGCAAACAGGGTGGGGCCAACGTCCTGACTTTC. Its protein is CATSKQGGANVLTF. The V gene is TRBV15, the J gene TRBJ2-6; a weak D match, TRBD1 (6 bases). Trimming left V 4 bases short and J 3 bases short, with 7 bases between. CDR1 is LNHNV, CDR2 YYDKDF, per germline (reference sequence). This CDR3 is built from 14 residues.

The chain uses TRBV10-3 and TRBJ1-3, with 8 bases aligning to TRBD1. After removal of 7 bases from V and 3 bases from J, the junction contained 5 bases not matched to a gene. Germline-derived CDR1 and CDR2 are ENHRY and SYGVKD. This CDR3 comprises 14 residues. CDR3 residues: CAITRDRGGNTIYF. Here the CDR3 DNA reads TGTGCCATCACTCGAGACAGGGGTGGAAACACCATATATTTT.

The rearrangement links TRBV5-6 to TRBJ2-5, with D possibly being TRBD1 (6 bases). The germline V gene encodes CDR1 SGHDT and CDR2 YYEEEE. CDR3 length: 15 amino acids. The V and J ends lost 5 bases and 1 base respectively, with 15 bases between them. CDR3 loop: CASSQTGPIQETQYF. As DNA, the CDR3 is TGTGCCAGCAGTCAGACAGGACCTATCCAAGAGACCCAGTACTTC.

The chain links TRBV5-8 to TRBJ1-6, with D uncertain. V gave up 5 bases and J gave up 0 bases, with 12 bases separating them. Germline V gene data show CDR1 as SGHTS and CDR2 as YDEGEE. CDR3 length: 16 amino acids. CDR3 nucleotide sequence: TGTGCCAGCAGTAAGGACTTCAGCTCCTATAATTCACCCCTCCACTTT. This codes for CASSKDFSSYNSPLHF.

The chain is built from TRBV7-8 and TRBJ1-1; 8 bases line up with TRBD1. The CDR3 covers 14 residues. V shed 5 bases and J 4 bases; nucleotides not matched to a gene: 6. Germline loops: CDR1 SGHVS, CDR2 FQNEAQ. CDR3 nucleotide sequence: TGTGCCAGCAGCCCGGGACAGGCGAGCACTGAAGCTTTCTTT. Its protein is CASSPGQASTEAFF. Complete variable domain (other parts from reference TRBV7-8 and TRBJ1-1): GAGVSQSPRYKVAKRGQDVALRCDPISGHVSLFWYQQALGQGPEFLTYFQNEAQLDKSGLPSDRFFAERPEGSVSTLKIQRTQQEDSAVYLCASSPGQASTEAFFGQGTRLTVV.

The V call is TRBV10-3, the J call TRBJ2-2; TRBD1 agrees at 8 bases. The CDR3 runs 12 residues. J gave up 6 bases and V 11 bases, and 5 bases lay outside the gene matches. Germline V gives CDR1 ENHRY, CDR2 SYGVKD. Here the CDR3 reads CASGQGPGELFF. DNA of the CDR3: TGTGCCTCTGGACAGGGACCCGGGGAGCTGTTTTTT.

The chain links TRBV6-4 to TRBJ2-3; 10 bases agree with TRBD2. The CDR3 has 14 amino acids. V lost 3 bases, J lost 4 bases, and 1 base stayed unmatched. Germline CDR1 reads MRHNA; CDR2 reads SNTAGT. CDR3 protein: CASSESGGADTQYF. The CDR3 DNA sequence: TGTGCCAGCAGTGAGAGCGGGGGGGCAGATACGCAGTATTTT.

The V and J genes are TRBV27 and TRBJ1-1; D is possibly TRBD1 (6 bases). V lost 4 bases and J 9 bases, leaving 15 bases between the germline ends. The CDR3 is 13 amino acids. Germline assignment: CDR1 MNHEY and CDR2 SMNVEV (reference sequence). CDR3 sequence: CASSSERTAKAFF. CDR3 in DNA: TGTGCCAGCAGTTCCGAAAGGACAGCCAAAGCTTTCTTT.

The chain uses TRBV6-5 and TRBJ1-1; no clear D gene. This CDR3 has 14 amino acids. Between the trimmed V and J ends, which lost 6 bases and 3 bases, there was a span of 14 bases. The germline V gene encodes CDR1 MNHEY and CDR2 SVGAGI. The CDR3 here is CASSRGGLDTEAFF. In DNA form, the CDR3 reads TGTGCCAGCAGCCGCGGCGGGCTGGACACTGAAGCTTTCTTT.

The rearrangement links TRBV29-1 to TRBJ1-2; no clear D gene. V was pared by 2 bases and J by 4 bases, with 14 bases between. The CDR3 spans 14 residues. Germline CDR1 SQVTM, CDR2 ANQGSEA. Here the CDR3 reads CSVEREPPFYGYTF. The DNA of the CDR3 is TGCAGCGTTGAACGGGAGCCGCCCTTCTATGGCTACACCTTC.